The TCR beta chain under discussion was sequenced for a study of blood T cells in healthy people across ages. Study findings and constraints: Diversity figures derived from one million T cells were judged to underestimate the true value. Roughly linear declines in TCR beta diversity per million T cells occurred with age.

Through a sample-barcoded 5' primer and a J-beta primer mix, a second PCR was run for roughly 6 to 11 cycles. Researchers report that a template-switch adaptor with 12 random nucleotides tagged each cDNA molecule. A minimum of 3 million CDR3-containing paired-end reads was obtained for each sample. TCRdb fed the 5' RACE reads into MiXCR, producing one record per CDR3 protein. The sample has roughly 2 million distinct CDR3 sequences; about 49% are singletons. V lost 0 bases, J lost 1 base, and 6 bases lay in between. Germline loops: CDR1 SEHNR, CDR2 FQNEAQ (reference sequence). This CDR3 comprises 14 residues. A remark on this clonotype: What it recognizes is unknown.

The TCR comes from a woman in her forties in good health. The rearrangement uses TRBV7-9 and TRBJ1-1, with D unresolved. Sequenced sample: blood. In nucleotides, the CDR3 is TGTGCCAGCAGCTTAGCGGCAGGGAACACTGAAGCTTTCTTT. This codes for CASSLAAGNTEAFF.